Included here is one TCR beta chain sequence, with context. This receptor's antigen is unknown. No quality values exist for individual bases; no much larger clone is one base distant. The germline V gene sets CDR1 to SGHNT and CDR2 to YENEEA. Measured from the cysteine to the phenylalanine, the CDR3 is 14 residues long. The kept DNA is CDR3 alone, 42 bases in frame from the first base. A distance of 9 bases separates the germline ends of V and J, which lose 1 base and 2 bases respectively. TCRbeta CDR3 regions were amplified from genomic DNA by means of the immunoSEQ Assay, a bias-controlled multiplex PCR. As for how the authors treated the data: Nucleated cell counts per sample were estimated from amplification of reference gene primers within the assay. To quantify the absolute abundance of each unique TCRbeta CDR3 rearrangement, sequence reads were collapsed and filtered. For each sample, productive Simpson clonality was calculated as the square root of Simpson's diversity index across productive rearrangements. Entries here come from immuneACCESS through TCRdb and include only in-frame sequences with V and J called. Some clones fail to appear in such tables; in the studies checked, an unresolved V gene covers under half of the shortfall, and the cause of the remainder is unknown. V, J and clone size are taken as reported in that table, and D and trimming were inferred from the DNA itself. This sample is represented by 55,000 to 80,000 clones; approximately 79% of them were singletons. Of the sample, roughly 22% falls within the top ten clones.

Collaborating institutions collected whole blood in K2EDTA tubes following their own protocols. For TCRbeta analysis, collaborators shipped samples in one of three forms: frozen whole blood, isolated PBMCs, or DNA extracted from either of those sample types. The data are from a study of blood T cell repertoires in COVID-19 (dated by TCRdb to 2018 to 2020). For context, the study as a whole: Samples covering the acute and convalescent phases of COVID-19 were provided by collaborators in the United States, Italy and Spain. The prospective study material was composed of cDNA or gDNA derived from T cells, B-cell-depleted T cells, or PBMCs. Deeply sampled blood TCRbeta repertoires from subjects exposed to, actively infected with, or recovered from COVID-19 were included in the dataset. The repertoires were made available in a free public database intended to serve as a resource for research on the immune response to SARS-CoV-2. The samples were drawn from the first 160 participants of the ongoing ImmuneRACE study and from 1,254 subjects provided by 6 global collaborators. The sample metadata nearly always contained a de-identified subject ID, COVID-19 status, age in years and sex. Where available, HLA class I and class II types were obtained from metadata supplied by the sample provider rather than from assay-based typing.

General conclusions and limits of the study: How much clinical and demographic metadata was included differed by source and by participant, and the metadata was provided uncurated.

The sequence was obtained from a woman aged 80 or over with active or convalescent COVID-19. The chain was built from TRBV11-3 and TRBJ2-7; the D gene lacks a confident call. Sequencing was done on a sample of peripheral blood. In nucleotide form, the sequence is TGTGCCAGCAGCTTAGGAGACGGAGCCTACGAGCAGTACTTC. The resulting protein is CASSLGDGAYEQYF.